This T cell receptor beta chain was recorded in a study of T cells in Graves' hyperthyroidism and ophthalmopathy. Turning to the study itself: Before any treatment, at initial diagnosis, peripheral blood was collected.

TCR beta CDR3 regions were amplified from RNA. A set of HTBI primers served as the primers for a first-round RT-PCR of the TCR CDR3. Via MiXCR, TCRdb re-called the multiplex PCR reads, giving one row per CDR3 protein. Among 140,000 or so distinct CDR3 sequences listed, around 21% were seen once. Germline V gives CDR1 MNHEY, CDR2 SVGAGI. Trimming removed 2 bases from V and 1 base from J, with 11 bases in between. The CDR3 runs 16 residues. This clonotype was seen repeatedly, ten times or more. Its antigen is as yet unknown. Diagnostic assessment was based on clinical symptoms, serum thyroxine and TRAb, thyroid ultrasound and orbital computed tomography. The authors took PBMCs from about 9.5 ml fresh peripheral blood. Study results and caveats: Blood also showed most of the thyroid clonotypes that were expanded above 0.001.

This clonotype originated in a woman aged 45-65 years with Graves' hyperthyroidism that later progressed to Graves' ophthalmopathy. Sequencing was carried out using blood. V is TRBV6-5 and J is TRBJ2-2; weak D call: TRBD2 (5 bases). CDR3 region: CASSYAGHLNTGELFF. As DNA, the CDR3 is TGTGCCAGCAGTTACGCGGGCCATCTGAACACCGGGGAGCTGTTTTTT.